This T cell receptor (beta chain) was profiled in a study of T cell changes during pregnancy in multiple sclerosis. Measured with immunoSEQ multiplex PCR; TCRdb has only the in-frame clones, and not every one. This table holds 30,000 to 40,000 clones, almost 90% found once. Trimming removed 5 bases from V and 6 bases from J; junction bases left unmatched: 13. This CDR3 comprises 17 residues. Germline V gene sequence: CDR1 SEHNR, CDR2 FQNEAQ (reference sequence). The origin of this receptor is a female donor with multiple sclerosis, enrolled in a pregnancy study. The material was CD4+ T cells from peripheral blood mononuclear cells, obtained in the second trimester of pregnancy. The chain couples TRBV7-9 to TRBJ1-2; TRBD1 matches 12 bases. The CDR3 spells CASSKGIWDRGLDGYTF. In DNA, the CDR3 is TGTGCCAGCAGCAAAGGAATTTGGGACAGGGGGCTGGATGGCTACACCTTC. Complete variable domain (other parts from reference TRBV7-9 and TRBJ1-2): DTGVSQNPRHKITKRGQNVTFRCDPISEHNRLYWYRQTLGQGPEFLTYFQNEAQLEKSRLLSDRFSAERPKGSFSTLEIQRTEQGDSAMYLCASSKGIWDRGLDGYTFGSGTRLTVV.